This T cell receptor (beta chain) was sequenced during a study of blood T cell repertoires in COVID-19. Source study methods: Reference gene primer amplification yielded estimated nucleated cell counts. Profiled with immunoSEQ multiplex PCR; TCRdb holds only in-frame clones, not every one. V, J and clone size were drawn from that table, and D and trimming were deduced from the DNA. The sample has about 140,000 clones, around nine tenths seen once. The CDR3 is made up of 13 amino acids. V was trimmed by 1 base and J by 4 bases, leaving 10 bases between them. CDR1 is GTSNPN and CDR2 is SVGIG in the germline V gene (reference sequence).

This receptor was taken from a woman aged 60-70 years with acute or convalescent COVID-19. The rearrangement joins TRBV30 to TRBJ2-5, with D perhaps matching TRBD2 (5 bases). The sequencing input was peripheral blood. The DNA for the CDR3 is TGTGCCTGGAGTGAGCGGATCGGAGAGACCCAGTACTTC. Protein product: CAWSERIGETQYF.